A single sample is the source of the 25 T cell receptor beta chains below, sequenced in a study of CD8 T cells in ankylosing spondylitis. Overall study findings and caveats: Characteristic, it appeared, of ankylosing spondylitis blood was a TCR beta motif of eight highly homologous variants.

Antigens for these TCRs are unknown. TCRdb redid the calling of the 5' RACE reads with MiXCR, one entry per CDR3 protein. The profile covers hundreds of thousands of distinct CDR3 sequences, with 12% appearing a single time and roughly 0.51% taken by the ten largest. Sequenced: blood, either unsorted or a sorted T cell fraction (not recorded which). These receptor sequences come from a male donor with ankylosing spondylitis.

CDR3 sequence (DNA): TGCAGTGCTAGAAAAGCGGGAGTAGTAAATGAGCAGTTCTTC. It specifies CSARKAGVVNEQFF. The chain uses TRBV20-1 and TRBJ2-1; 8 bases are shared with TRBD2. V lost 2 bases to trimming and J lost 7 bases; unmatched junction nucleotides: 7. The germline gives CDR1 DFQATT, CDR2 SNEGSKA (reference sequence). The CDR3 sequence is 14 residues long.

Only a few counts were recorded for this clonotype. J is TRBJ1-4 and V is TRBV20-1; D not resolved. Per the germline V gene, CDR1 is DFQATT and CDR2 is SNEGSKA (reference sequence). V gave up 5 bases and J gave up 5 bases, with 12 bases separating them. The CDR3 runs to 13 residues. The CDR3 sequence: CSAASGPNEKLFF. The CDR3 nucleotides read TGCAGTGCTGCCTCGGGTCCGAATGAAAAACTGTTTTTT.

This clonotype was seen a few times. The rearrangement uses TRBV29-1 and TRBJ2-3, with a possible D match to TRBD2 (7 bases). The CDR3 totals 16 residues. Germline CDR1 reads SQVTM; CDR2 reads ANQGSEA. Trimming stripped 4 bases from V and 0 bases from J, with 17 bases between. CDR3 sequence: CSVGGWRGTSTDTQYF. The CDR3, as DNA: TGCAGCGTTGGAGGTTGGCGGGGGACAAGCACAGATACGCAGTATTTT.

This clonotype was recorded a few times. V usage is TRBV18 and J usage is TRBJ1-1; 8 nucleotides agree with TRBD1. Germline lookup yields CDR1 KGHSH and CDR2 LQKENI. The CDR3 totals 13 residues. After removal of 3 bases from V and 6 bases from J, the junction contained 3 bases not matched to a gene. The chain's CDR3 is CASSPTGVAEAFF. The CDR3 DNA sequence: TGTGCCAGCTCACCGACAGGGGTGGCTGAAGCTTTCTTT. The full variable domain, with the rest looked up from reference TRBV18 and TRBJ1-1, is NAGVMQNPRHLVRRRGQEARLRCSPMKGHSHVYWYRQLPEEGLKFMVYLQKENIIDESGMPKERFSAEFPKEGPSILRIQQVVRGDSAAYFCASSPTGVAEAFFGQGTRLTVV.

This clonotype appeared a few times. The V gene is TRBV6-5, the J gene TRBJ2-2, with D maybe TRBD1 (6 bases). Germline V gene data show CDR1 as MNHEY and CDR2 as SVGAGI. The CDR3 extends over 16 amino acids. V was trimmed by 4 bases and J by 3 bases, leaving 15 bases between them. The CDR3 DNA follows: TGTGCCAGCAGTTCCTTACAGGGCCGGGACACCGGGGAGCTGTTTTTT. Translation: CASSSLQGRDTGELFF.

There are many counts of this clonotype. The chain is built from TRBV6-1 and TRBJ1-6; 7 nucleotides align to TRBD1. The V gene's germline CDR1 is MNHNS and CDR2 SASEGT. The CDR3 loop spans 17 amino acids. J was trimmed by 5 bases and V by 5 bases; bases with no gene match: 12. CDR3: CASSPLGAGQDNSPLHF. The CDR3 DNA reads TGTGCCAGCAGTCCCCTAGGTGCCGGACAGGATAATTCACCCCTCCACTTT.

The genes are TRBV5-4 and TRBJ2-3, with D hard to call. Germline CDR1 is SGHNT and CDR2 is YYREEE (reference sequence). V was cut by 3 bases and J by 4 bases, with 9 bases left in between. This CDR3 has 13 residues. The CDR3 region is CASSSRMADTQYF. The CDR3 nucleotides are TGTGCCAGCAGCTCTAGGATGGCAGATACGCAGTATTTT. The full variable domain, in which reference TRBV5-4 and TRBJ2-3 provide the parts outside the CDR3, is ETGVTQSPTHLIKTRGQQVTLRCSSQSGHNTVSWYQQALGQGPQFIFQYYREEENGRGNFPPRFSGLQFPNYSSELNVNALELDDSALYLCASSSRMADTQYFGPGTRLTVL.

This clonotype was recorded only once. The chain links TRBV20-1 to TRBJ2-1, with 8 nucleotides matching TRBD2. CDR1 is DFQATT and CDR2 is SNEGSKA in the germline V gene (reference sequence). The V segment lost 0 bases and the J segment 0 bases; nucleotides outside the gene matches: 13. This CDR3 comprises 19 residues. This CDR3 is CSARDVTSGILRSYNEQFF. The CDR3 region has the DNA TGCAGTGCTAGAGATGTAACTAGCGGAATTCTACGCTCCTACAATGAGCAGTTCTTC.

This chain links TRBV15 with TRBJ1-5; 8 bases are shared with TRBD1. After removal of 0 bases from V and 4 bases from J, the junction contained 8 bases not matched to a gene. The length of the CDR3 is 17 residues. Germline lookup yields CDR1 LNHNV and CDR2 YYDKDF (reference sequence). As DNA, the CDR3 is TGTGCCACCAGCAGAGATCTTTGGACAGGGCGGAATCAGCCCCAGCATTTT. This codes for CATSRDLWTGRNQPQHF.

This clonotype showed up many times. The chain has TRBV15 and TRBJ1-2; D might be TRBD1 (5 bases). This CDR3 comprises 16 residues. CDR1 and CDR2 (germline): LNHNV, YYDKDF (reference sequence). Trimming pared 5 bases from V and 4 bases from J, leaving 20 bases between. CDR3 region: CATSGRAPSTVYGYTF. CDR3 coding DNA: TGTGCCACCAGCGGCAGGGCCCCCTCGACGGTCTATGGCTACACCTTC.

The sample holds many counts of this clonotype. V is TRBV20-1 and J is TRBJ1-2; D might be TRBD1 (5 bases). There are 13 residues in the CDR3. Germline V CDR1 and CDR2: DFQATT, SNEGSKA (reference sequence). V was pared by 6 bases and J by 3 bases, with 14 bases between. The CDR3 is CSAPRQPDYGYTF. CDR3 sequence (DNA): TGCAGTGCGCCTAGACAGCCCGACTATGGCTACACCTTC.

This clonotype was detected many times. The gene calls are TRBV20-1 and TRBJ2-6; 10 bases map to TRBD1. Germline V gene data show CDR1 as DFQATT and CDR2 as SNEGSKA (reference sequence). This CDR3 contains 19 residues. With 5 bases clipped from V and 2 bases from J, the junction kept 15 bases outside the gene matches. The CDR3 sequence: CSACPIPGQGTAGANVLTF. CDR3 in DNA: TGCAGTGCTTGTCCGATCCCGGGACAGGGGACCGCTGGGGCCAACGTCCTGACTTTC.

This clonotype was observed a handful of times. Germline is not matched at one junction end, which may reflect a read error. The chain employs TRBV12-3 or TRBV12-4 and TRBJ1-3; D ambiguous. This CDR3 has 14 residues. CDR3 DNA sequence: TGTGCCAGCACTTTATTCCTGGGAGGAAACACCATATATTTT. Encoded protein: CASTLFLGGNTIYF.

The genes are TRBV5-1 and TRBJ2-1; D remains unclear. In germline, CDR1 is SGHRS, CDR2 YFSETQ. The CDR3 has 15 residues. V lost 0 bases, J lost 9 bases, and 16 bases lay in between. This chain's CDR3 is CASSLGHVAPTEQFF. CDR3 sequence (DNA): TGCGCCAGCAGCTTGGGACATGTGGCTCCCACTGAGCAGTTCTTC.

This clonotype was observed a few times. The CDR3 here is CASISGGGNTEAFF. The CDR3 coding sequence is TGTGCCAGCATCTCCGGGGGGGGGAACACTGAAGCTTTCTTT. This chain links TRBV7-2 with TRBJ1-1, with D tentatively TRBD1 (5 bases). The germline V gene encodes CDR1 SGHTA and CDR2 FQGNSA. Trimming shortened V by 7 bases and J by 1 base, and 13 bases separated the two germline ends. The CDR3 is 14 amino acids.

J is TRBJ1-2 and V is TRBV3-1; possibly TRBD1 for D (6 bases). The CDR3 is made up of 13 amino acids. Germline CDR1 LGHDT, CDR2 YNNKEL (reference sequence). V shed 4 bases and J shed 7 bases, with 13 bases lying between them. In DNA form, the CDR3 reads TGTGCCAGCAGCCTACTACAGGGACCTGGCTACACCTTC. It translates to CASSLLQGPGYTF.

This clonotype was counted a few times. The CDR3 here is CASSLLLAGGLGDTQYF. The CDR3 region has the DNA TGTGCCAGCAGTTTATTACTAGCGGGGGGGCTTGGAGATACGCAGTATTTT. The rearrangement uses TRBV28 and TRBJ2-3; 13 bases agree with TRBD2. The germline CDR1 and CDR2 sequences are MDHEN and SYDVKM. V was pared by 1 base and J by 5 bases, with 6 bases of the junction left unmatched. The length of the CDR3 is 17 residues. Using reference TRBV28 and TRBJ2-3 for the parts outside the CDR3, the full variable domain is DVKVTQSSRYLVKRTGEKVFLECVQDMDHENMFWYRQDPGLGLRLIYFSYDVKMKEKGDIPEGYSVSREKKERFSLILESASTNQTSMYLCASSLLLAGGLGDTQYFGPGTRLTVL.

The rearrangement links TRBV7-2 to TRBJ2-7; the match to TRBD1 covers 10 bases. There are 16 residues in the CDR3. Germline CDR1 SGHTA, CDR2 FQGNSA. Trimming removed 4 bases from V and 9 bases from J; junction bases left unmatched: 15. The CDR3 sequence: CASSYMPGQGPFGQYF. The CDR3 DNA reads as TGTGCCAGCAGCTATATGCCGGGACAGGGGCCATTTGGGCAGTACTTC.

This clonotype came up many times. The gene calls are TRBV20-1 and TRBJ1-5; D unresolved. CDR1 and CDR2 from the germline V gene are DFQATT and SNEGSKA (reference sequence). Deletions cut 3 bases from V and 2 bases from J, with 8 bases between. The CDR3 is 13 residues long. The CDR3 nucleotides are TGCAGTGCTAGTGTAGGTCGCAATCAGCCCCAGCATTTT. It is translated as CSASVGRNQPQHF.

The J gene is TRBJ2-3, the V gene TRBV6-2 or TRBV6-3; no firm D call. V gave up 2 bases and J gave up 4 bases, with 13 bases separating them. Germline CDR1 reads MNHEY; CDR2 reads SVGEGT. CDR3 length equals 15 residues. The DNA of the CDR3 is TGTGCCAGCAGTTACGGGCTTCCGGCGGCAGATACGCAGTATTTT. It specifies CASSYGLPAADTQYF.

This clonotype has a count of ten or more. V is TRBV20-1 and J is TRBJ2-1; TRBD2 aligns across 9 bases. V was pared by 0 bases and J by 8 bases, with 5 bases of the junction left unmatched. The germline CDR1 and CDR2 sequences are DFQATT and SNEGSKA (reference sequence). The CDR3 runs to 14 residues. CDR3 in DNA: TGCAGTGCTAGAGACAGCGGGAGGAGGTATGAGCAGTTCTTC. Encoded protein: CSARDSGRRYEQFF.

This clonotype was recorded at least ten times. V and J are TRBV20-1 and TRBJ2-1; 7 bases agree with TRBD2. The CDR3 is 11 amino acids. The junction had 4 bases not matched to a gene; V was cut back by 4 bases and J by 10 bases. The germline gives CDR1 DFQATT, CDR2 SNEGSKA (reference sequence). CDR3 bases: TGCAGTGCTACCCCGGGACTAGAGCAGTTCTTC. This encodes CSATPGLEQFF.

This clonotype was recorded many times. The chain has TRBV7-2 and TRBJ2-7, with D uncertain. From germline, CDR1 is SGHTA and CDR2 FQGNSA. The CDR3 is 15 amino acids. The V gene lost 1 base and the J gene lost 2 bases, with 12 bases spanning the gap. The chain's CDR3 is CASSLVYGSTYEQYF. The DNA of the CDR3 is TGTGCCAGCAGCTTAGTTTACGGCTCCACCTACGAGCAGTACTTC.

This clonotype has a count of ten or more. The chain couples TRBV12-3 or TRBV12-4 to TRBJ2-1; D not resolved. There are 13 residues in the CDR3. V dropped 3 bases and J dropped 5 bases, with 8 bases sitting between them. The CDR3 region is CASSFSLNNEQFF. The DNA of the CDR3 is TGTGCCAGCAGTTTTAGCCTAAACAATGAGCAGTTCTTC.

This clonotype was recorded a few times. The chain combines TRBV6-2 or TRBV6-3 with TRBJ2-5; maybe TRBD2 (6 bases). Germline CDR1 MNHEY, CDR2 SVGEGT. V was shortened by 7 bases and J by 1 base, with 10 bases between the two germline ends. The CDR3 runs to 13 residues. In nucleotides, the CDR3 is TGTGCCAGCATCCGGCGGGGCCAAGAGACCCAGTACTTC. Its protein product is CASIRRGQETQYF.